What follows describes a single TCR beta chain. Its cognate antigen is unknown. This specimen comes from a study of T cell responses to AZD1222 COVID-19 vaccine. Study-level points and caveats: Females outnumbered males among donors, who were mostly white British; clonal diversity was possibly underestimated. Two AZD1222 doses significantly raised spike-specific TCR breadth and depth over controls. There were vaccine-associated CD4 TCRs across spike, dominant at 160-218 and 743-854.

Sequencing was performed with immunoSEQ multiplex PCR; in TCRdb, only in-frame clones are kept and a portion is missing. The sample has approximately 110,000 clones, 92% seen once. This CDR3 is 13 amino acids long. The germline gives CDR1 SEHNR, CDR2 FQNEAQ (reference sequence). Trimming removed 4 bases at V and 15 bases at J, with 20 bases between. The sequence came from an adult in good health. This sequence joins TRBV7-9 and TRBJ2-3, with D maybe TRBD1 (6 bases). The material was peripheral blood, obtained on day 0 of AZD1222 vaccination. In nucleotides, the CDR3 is TGTGCCAGCAGCTCCCCGCCGGGACATCCCTACTATTTT. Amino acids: CASSSPPGHPYYF. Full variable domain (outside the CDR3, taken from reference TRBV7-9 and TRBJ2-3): DTGVSQNPRHKITKRGQNVTFRCDPISEHNRLYWYRQTLGQGPEFLTYFQNEAQLEKSRLLSDRFSAERPKGSFSTLEIQRTEQGDSAMYLCASSSPPGHPYYFGPGTRLTVL.